This T cell receptor beta chain was observed in a study of T-cell memory formation after mild COVID-19. Study details: TCR clustering was largely donor specific. The study, taken as a whole, reports: Some SARS-CoV-2-responding clones were already detected in memory before infection.

The table lists this clonotype with a few counts. No antigen is known for it. TCRdb passed the 5' RACE reads through MiXCR, listing each CDR3 protein once. The sample includes roughly 240,000 distinct CDR3 sequences, roughly 15% seen only once; the top ten take around 2%. Germline CDR1 is KGHSH and CDR2 is LQKENI. Trimming removed 3 bases at V and 0 bases at J, with 3 bases between. CDR3 size: 13 residues. Sequencing input: PBMCs or a T cell subset sorted from them (not recorded which). The J gene is TRBJ2-1, the V gene TRBV18; D is ambiguous. The receptor was derived from an adult woman who had mild COVID-19 (a few samples of this study predate the infection). Cell type and time point are not known. The DNA for the CDR3 is TGTGCCAGCTCACCGTTCTCCTACAATGAGCAGTTCTTC. Translated, it gives CASSPFSYNEQFF.